The 5 T cell receptor beta chains below all came from one sample that was sequenced in a study of blood T cell repertoires in COVID-19. Repertoires were generated with immunoSEQ multiplex PCR, while TCRdb's copy carries only in-frame clones and drops some. The sample carries about 460,000 clones, around nine tenths recorded once. The sequencing sample was made of PBMCs or T cells enriched from blood (not recorded which). Every receptor here comes from a woman aged 55-69 years who had recovered from COVID-19.

J is TRBJ1-2 and V is TRBV6-5; 9 bases map to TRBD1. Germline V gene lookup returns CDR1 MNHEY and CDR2 SVGAGI. This CDR3 has 15 amino acids. The J segment lost 6 bases and the V segment lost 2 bases, leaving 7 bases of the junction unmatched. CDR3 region: CASSYRGQGIHGYTF. In nucleotides, the CDR3 is TGTGCCAGCAGTTACAGGGGACAGGGAATCCATGGCTACACCTTC.

The J gene is TRBJ1-5, the V gene TRBV7-8, with 10 nucleotides matching TRBD1. The CDR3 runs to 16 residues. Germline V lookup: CDR1 SGHVS, CDR2 FQNEAQ. J was trimmed by 7 bases and V by 5 bases; bases with no gene match: 11. CDR3 protein: CASSPTEGQGRQPQHF. In DNA form, the CDR3 reads TGTGCCAGCAGCCCAACCGAGGGACAGGGGAGACAGCCCCAGCATTTT.

This clone was detected once. V gene TRBV10-3 combines with J gene TRBJ1-5; D remains unclear. V lost 3 bases, J lost 3 bases, and 6 bases lay in between. This CDR3 is built from 13 residues. The germline V gene encodes CDR1 ENHRY and CDR2 SYGVKD. CDR3 coding DNA: TGTGCCATCAGTGACAGGCACAATCAGCCCCAGCATTTT. Its translation is CAISDRHNQPQHF.

The chain employs TRBV2 and TRBJ1-1; D is undetermined. Between the trimmed V and J ends, which lost 2 bases and 6 bases, there was a span of 7 bases. The CDR3 sequence is 12 residues long. Germline loops: CDR1 SNHLY, CDR2 FYNNEI. This CDR3 reads CASSETRSEAFF. The CDR3 region has the DNA TGTGCCAGCAGTGAAACCCGGTCTGAAGCTTTCTTT. Variable domain in full (rest from reference TRBV2 and TRBJ1-1): EPEVTQTPSHQVTQMGQEVILRCVPISNHLYFYWYRQILGQKVEFLVSFYNNEISEKSEIFDDQFSVERPDGSNFTLKIRSTKLEDSAMYFCASSETRSEAFFGQGTRLTVV.

The chain recombines TRBV4-2 with TRBJ1-5; no clear D gene. The V gene lost 0 bases and the J gene lost 7 bases, with 13 bases spanning the gap. Germline V CDR1 and CDR2: LGHNA, YNFKEQ. This CDR3 is 15 amino acids long. In nucleotides, the CDR3 is TGTGCCAGCAGCCAAGATCTTGGGAGGGTACAGCCCCAGCATTTT. It specifies CASSQDLGRVQPQHF.